The clone carrying this T cell receptor beta chain came up a few times. Its antigen is not known. The sample comes from a study of beta chain features in type 1 diabetes. Study details: Sorted cells numbering 107,917,701 were examined across all samples. General study findings and limits: Type 1 diabetes patients showed fewer insertions and more deletions at VDJ junctions. Patients with Type 1 diabetes showed moderately but significantly shorter TCRB CDR3s in all four CD4+ subsets. In comparison with healthy donors, patients had naive, central memory and Treg TCRB repertoires that appeared more similar.

The whole isolated RNA underwent reverse transcription, so sequencing captured expressed TCRB transcripts. Sequencing was performed with immunoSEQ multiplex PCR; in TCRdb, only in-frame clones are kept and a portion is missing. The data show around 430,000 clones, roughly 30% seen once. Trimming shortened V by 4 bases and J by 0 bases, and 3 bases separated the two germline ends. CDR1 is LNHNV and CDR2 is YYDKDF in the germline V gene (reference sequence). The CDR3 runs to 12 residues. The receptor was derived from a man aged 18 to 29 in good health. V usage is TRBV15 and J usage is TRBJ2-5; no reliable D call. The material sequenced was naive CD4+ T cells from blood. Written as DNA, the CDR3 is TGTGCCACCAGCACATACCAAGAGACCCAGTACTTC. The encoded protein is CATSTYQETQYF.